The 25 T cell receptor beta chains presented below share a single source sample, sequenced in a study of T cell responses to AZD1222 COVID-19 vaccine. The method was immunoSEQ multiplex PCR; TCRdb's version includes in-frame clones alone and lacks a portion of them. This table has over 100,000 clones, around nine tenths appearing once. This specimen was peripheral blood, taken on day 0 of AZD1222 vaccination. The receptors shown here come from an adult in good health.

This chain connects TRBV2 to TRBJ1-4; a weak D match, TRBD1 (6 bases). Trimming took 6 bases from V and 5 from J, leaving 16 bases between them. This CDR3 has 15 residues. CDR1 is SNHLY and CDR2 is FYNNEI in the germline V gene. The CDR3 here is CASRPRDISNEKLFF. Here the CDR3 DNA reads TGTGCCAGCAGGCCACGGGACATCTCAAATGAAAAACTGTTTTTT.

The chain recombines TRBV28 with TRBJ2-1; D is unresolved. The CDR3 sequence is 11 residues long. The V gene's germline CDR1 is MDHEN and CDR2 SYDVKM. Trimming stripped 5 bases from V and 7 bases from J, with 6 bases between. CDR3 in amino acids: CASSTLNEQFF. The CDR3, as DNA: TGTGCCAGCAGTACTCTTAATGAGCAGTTCTTC.

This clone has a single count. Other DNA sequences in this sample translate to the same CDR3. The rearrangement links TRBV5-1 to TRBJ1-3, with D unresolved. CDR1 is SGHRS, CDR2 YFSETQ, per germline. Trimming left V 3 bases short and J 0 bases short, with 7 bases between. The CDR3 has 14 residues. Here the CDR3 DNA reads TGCGCCAGCAGCTCCGCCGCCTCTGGAAACACCATATATTTT. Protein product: CASSSAASGNTIYF.

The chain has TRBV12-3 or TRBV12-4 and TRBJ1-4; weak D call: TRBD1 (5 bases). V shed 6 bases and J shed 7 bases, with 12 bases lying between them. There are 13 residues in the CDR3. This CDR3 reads CASSPDSFEKLFF. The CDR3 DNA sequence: TGTGCCAGCAGCCCCGACAGCTTTGAAAAACTGTTTTTT.

The chain's CDR3 is CASTRVGEETQYF. The CDR3 DNA follows: TGTGCCAGCACCAGAGTGGGGGAAGAGACCCAGTACTTC. This chain links TRBV27 with TRBJ2-5, with D perhaps assigned TRBD1 or TRBD2 (5 bases each). CDR3 size: 13 residues. In germline, CDR1 is MNHEY, CDR2 SMNVEV (reference sequence). The V and J ends lost 7 bases and 3 bases respectively, with 12 bases between them.

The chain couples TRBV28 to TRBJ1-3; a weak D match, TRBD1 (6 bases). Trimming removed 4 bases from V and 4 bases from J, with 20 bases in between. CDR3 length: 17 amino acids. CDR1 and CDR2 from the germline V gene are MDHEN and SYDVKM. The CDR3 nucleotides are TGTGCCAGCAGTTCGCCTACTCCCTGGACAGTCGGAAACACCATATATTTT. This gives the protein CASSSPTPWTVGNTIYF.

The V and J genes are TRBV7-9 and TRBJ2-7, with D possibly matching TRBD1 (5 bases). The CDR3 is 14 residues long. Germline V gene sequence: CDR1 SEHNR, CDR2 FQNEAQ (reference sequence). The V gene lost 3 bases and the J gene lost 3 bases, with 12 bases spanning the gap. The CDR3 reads CASSFQGNFYEQYF. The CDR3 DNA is TGTGCCAGCAGCTTCCAGGGTAATTTCTACGAGCAGTACTTC.

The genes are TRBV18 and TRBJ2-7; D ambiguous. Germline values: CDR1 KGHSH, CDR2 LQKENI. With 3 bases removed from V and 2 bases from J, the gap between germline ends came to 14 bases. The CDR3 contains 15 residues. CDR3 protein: CASSPSNRNAYEQYF. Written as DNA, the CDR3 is TGTGCCAGCTCACCCAGCAACAGAAACGCCTACGAGCAGTACTTC.

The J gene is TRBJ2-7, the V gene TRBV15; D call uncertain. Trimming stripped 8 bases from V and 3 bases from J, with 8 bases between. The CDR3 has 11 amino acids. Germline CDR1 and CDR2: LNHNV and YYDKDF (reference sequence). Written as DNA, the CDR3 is TGTGCCACCTCGGATCGCTACGAGCAGTACTTC. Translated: CATSDRYEQYF.

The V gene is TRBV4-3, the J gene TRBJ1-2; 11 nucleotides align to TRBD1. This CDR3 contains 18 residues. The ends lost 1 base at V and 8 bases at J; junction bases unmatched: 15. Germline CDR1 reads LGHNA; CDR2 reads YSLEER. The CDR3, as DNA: TGCGCCAGCAGCCAAGGACCGATAAGGACAGGGGGCGCCCAAGGCTACACCTTC. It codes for CASSQGPIRTGGAQGYTF.

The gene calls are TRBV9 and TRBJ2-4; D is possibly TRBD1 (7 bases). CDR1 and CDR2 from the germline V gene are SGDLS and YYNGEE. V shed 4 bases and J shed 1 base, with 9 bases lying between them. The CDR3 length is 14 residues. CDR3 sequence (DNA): TGTGCCAGCAGCTCAGGGGGGGCCAAAAACATTCAGTACTTC. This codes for CASSSGGAKNIQYF.

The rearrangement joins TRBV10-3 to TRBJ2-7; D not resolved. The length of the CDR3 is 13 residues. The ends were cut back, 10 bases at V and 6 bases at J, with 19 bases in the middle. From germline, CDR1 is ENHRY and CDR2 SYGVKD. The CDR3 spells CASRRDLFSEQYF. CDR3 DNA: TGTGCCAGTCGCCGAGATCTTTTTAGCGAGCAGTACTTC.

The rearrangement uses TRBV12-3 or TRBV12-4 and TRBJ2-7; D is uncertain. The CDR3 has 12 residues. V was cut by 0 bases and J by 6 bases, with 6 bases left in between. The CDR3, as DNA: TGTGCCAGCAGTTTAGCAGGGATCGAGCAGTACTTC. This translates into CASSLAGIEQYF.

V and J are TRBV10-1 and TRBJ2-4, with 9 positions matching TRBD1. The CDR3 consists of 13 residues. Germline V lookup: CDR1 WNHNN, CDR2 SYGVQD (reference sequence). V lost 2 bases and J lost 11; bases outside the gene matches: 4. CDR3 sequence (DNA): TGCGCCAGCAGTGAGATCCGGGACAGGGTTCAGTACTTC. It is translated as CASSEIRDRVQYF.

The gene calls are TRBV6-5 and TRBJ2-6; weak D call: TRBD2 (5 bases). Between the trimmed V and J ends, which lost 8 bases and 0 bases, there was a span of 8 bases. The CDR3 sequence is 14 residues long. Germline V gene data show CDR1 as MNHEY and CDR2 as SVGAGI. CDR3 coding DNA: TGTGCCAGCCGGGCGGGCTCTGGGGCCAACGTCCTGACTTTC. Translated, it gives CASRAGSGANVLTF.

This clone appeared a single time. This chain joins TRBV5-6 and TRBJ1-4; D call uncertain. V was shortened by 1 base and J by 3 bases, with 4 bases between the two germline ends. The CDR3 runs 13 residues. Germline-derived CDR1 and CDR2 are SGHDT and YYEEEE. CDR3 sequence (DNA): TGTGCCAGCAGCTTGTCCCCTAATGAAAAACTGTTTTTT. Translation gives CASSLSPNEKLFF.

CDR3 loop: CASGRAEGVHEQYF. The CDR3, as DNA: TGTGCCAGCGGGAGGGCGGAAGGAGTCCACGAGCAGTACTTC. This chain connects TRBV27 to TRBJ2-7; 7 bases are a match to TRBD2. The CDR3 extends over 14 amino acids. Germline trimming cut 8 bases from V and 5 bases from J; bases unmatched to any gene: 12. CDR1 and CDR2 from the germline V gene are MNHEY and SMNVEV (reference sequence).

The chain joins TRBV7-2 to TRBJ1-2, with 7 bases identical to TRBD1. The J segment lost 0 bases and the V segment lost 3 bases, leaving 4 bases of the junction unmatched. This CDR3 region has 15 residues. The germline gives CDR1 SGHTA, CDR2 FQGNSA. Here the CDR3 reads CASSFPDRANYGYTF. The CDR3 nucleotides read TGTGCCAGCAGCTTTCCTGACAGGGCTAACTATGGCTACACCTTC.

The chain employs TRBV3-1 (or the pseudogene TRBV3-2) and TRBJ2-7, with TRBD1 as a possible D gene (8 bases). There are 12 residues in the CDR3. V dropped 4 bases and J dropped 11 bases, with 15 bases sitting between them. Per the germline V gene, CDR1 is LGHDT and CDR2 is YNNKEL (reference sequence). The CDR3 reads CASSLGQGGKYF. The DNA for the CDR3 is TGTGCCAGCAGCCTTGGACAGGGAGGGAAGTACTTC.

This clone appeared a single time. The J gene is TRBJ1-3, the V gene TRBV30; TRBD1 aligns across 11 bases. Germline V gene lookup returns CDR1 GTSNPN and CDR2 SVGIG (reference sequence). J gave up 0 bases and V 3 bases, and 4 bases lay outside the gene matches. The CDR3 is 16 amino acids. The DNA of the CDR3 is TGTGCCTGGAGATTGGGGACAGGGGGCTCTGGAAACACCATATATTTT. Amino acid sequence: CAWRLGTGGSGNTIYF.

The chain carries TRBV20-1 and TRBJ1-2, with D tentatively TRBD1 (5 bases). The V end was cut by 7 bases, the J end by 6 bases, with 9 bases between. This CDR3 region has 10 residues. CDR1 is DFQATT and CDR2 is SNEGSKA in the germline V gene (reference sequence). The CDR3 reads CSVPTDGYTF. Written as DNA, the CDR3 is TGCAGTGTCCCGACAGATGGCTACACCTTC.

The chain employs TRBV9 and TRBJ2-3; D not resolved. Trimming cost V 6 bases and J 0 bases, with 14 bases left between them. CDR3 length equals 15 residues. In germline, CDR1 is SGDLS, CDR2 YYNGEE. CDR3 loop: CASTIQDGSTDTQYF. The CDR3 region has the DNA TGTGCCAGCACGATCCAGGACGGTAGCACAGATACGCAGTATTTT. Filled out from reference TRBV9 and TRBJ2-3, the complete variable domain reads DSGVTQTPKHLITATGQRVTLRCSPRSGDLSVYWYQQSLDQGLQFLIQYYNGEERAKGNILERFSAQQFPDLHSELNLSSLELGDSALYFCASTIQDGSTDTQYFGPGTRLTVL.

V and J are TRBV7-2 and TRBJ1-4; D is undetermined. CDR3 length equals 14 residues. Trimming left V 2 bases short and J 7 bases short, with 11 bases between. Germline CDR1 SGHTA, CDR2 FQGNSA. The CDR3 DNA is TGTGCCAGCAGCTTACGGTTGGGAATTGAAAAACTGTTTTTT. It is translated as CASSLRLGIEKLFF.

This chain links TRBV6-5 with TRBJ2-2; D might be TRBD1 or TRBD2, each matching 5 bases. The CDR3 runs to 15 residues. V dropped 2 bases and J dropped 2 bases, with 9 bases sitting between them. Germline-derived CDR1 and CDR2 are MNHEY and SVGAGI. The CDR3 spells CASSYSGTNTGELFF. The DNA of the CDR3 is TGTGCCAGCAGTTACAGTGGGACCAACACCGGGGAGCTGTTTTTT.

Here the CDR3 DNA reads TGCGCCAGCAGCCAAGGCAGGGCCTATAGCAATCAGCCCCAGCATTTT. Its protein is CASSQGRAYSNQPQHF. The chain joins TRBV4-1 to TRBJ1-5, with D maybe TRBD1 (5 bases). V was shortened by 1 base and J by 0 bases, with 10 bases between the two germline ends. CDR1 and CDR2 from the germline V gene are MGHRA and YSYEKL. This CDR3 has 16 amino acids.